This entry lists 2 T cell receptor beta chains sequenced from one sample in a study of technical replicates of blood from several donors. The assay was immunoSEQ multiplex PCR, and TCRdb's table has in-frame clones only and misses some. This sample yields 75,000 to 100,000 clones, of which just under 95% are seen a single time; 0.24% belongs to the top ten. The sequenced sample consisted of T cells isolated from PBMCs. These receptors were taken from a human donor in good health.

This clone was detected only once. The chain uses TRBV25-1 and TRBJ2-1, with 9 bases identical to TRBD1. From germline, CDR1 is MGHDK and CDR2 SYGVNS. The CDR3 sequence is 14 residues long. J was trimmed by 9 bases and V by 8 bases; bases with no gene match: 11. This chain's CDR3 is CASGGTGQFTEQFF. The CDR3 nucleotides are TGTGCCAGCGGCGGGACAGGGCAATTCACTGAGCAGTTCTTC.

The J gene is TRBJ2-7, the V gene TRBV4-2; 7 nucleotides agree with TRBD2. Trimming removed 0 bases from V and 7 bases from J; junction bases left unmatched: 18. The CDR3 runs to 18 residues. Germline CDR1 is LGHNA and CDR2 is YNFKEQ. The CDR3, as DNA: TGTGCCAGCAGCCAAGATTTACGGGGAGGGCTCAACTTTGGGGAGCAGTACTTC. This gives the protein CASSQDLRGGLNFGEQYF.